One and the same sample provided the 7 T cell receptor beta chains below, sequenced in a study of T cell responses to AZD1222 COVID-19 vaccine. The data were produced by immunoSEQ multiplex PCR, yet TCRdb's version contains in-frame clones alone and is incomplete. The data show roughly 140,000 clones, approximately 90% seen once. The sample in question was peripheral blood, obtained on day 0 of AZD1222 vaccination. These receptors originate from an adult in good health.

The chain has TRBV4-1 and TRBJ1-2; D perhaps matches TRBD1 (5 bases). Germline CDR1 is MGHRA and CDR2 is YSYEKL. The CDR3 runs to 18 residues. The V and J ends lost 2 bases and 7 bases respectively, with 26 bases between them. This CDR3 is CASSQPSGFGAKLFGYTF. The CDR3 DNA is TGCGCCAGCAGCCAACCCTCGGGGTTCGGGGCAAAACTTTTTGGCTACACCTTC.

The genes are TRBV24-1 and TRBJ2-7, with 9 bases that match TRBD1. This CDR3 comprises 15 residues. Germline V gene sequence: CDR1 KGHDR, CDR2 SFDVKD. Trimming at V came to 4 bases and at J to 4 bases, leaving 7 bases not matched to a gene. CDR3 sequence reads: CATSDAGTGPYEQYF. The DNA for the CDR3 is TGTGCCACCAGTGACGCCGGGACAGGGCCTTACGAGCAGTACTTC.

The chain combines TRBV7-8 with TRBJ1-6, with D perhaps matching TRBD1 (5 bases). V was pared by 5 bases and J by 6 bases, with 14 bases between. This CDR3 has 15 residues. CDR1 is SGHVS, CDR2 FQNEAQ, per germline. The CDR3 bases are TGTGCCAGCAGCCCGAGGGGACGGACTAATTCACCCCTCCACTTT. It encodes CASSPRGRTNSPLHF.

The chain recombines TRBV5-1 with TRBJ1-6; 9 bases fit TRBD1. The CDR3 has 15 residues. Trimming removed 2 bases from V and 9 bases from J; junction bases left unmatched: 6. Germline CDR1 and CDR2: SGHRS and YFSETQ. This CDR3 is CASSLQPGQGSPLHF. The CDR3 DNA reads as TGCGCCAGCAGCTTACAACCGGGACAGGGTTCACCCCTCCACTTT.

Details on this clone: The junction and the germline gene differ at one end; a read error may be behind it. J is TRBJ1-5 and V is TRBV6-5; 7 bases match TRBD1. CDR3 size: 15 residues. The germline V gene has CDR1 MNHEY and CDR2 SVGAGI. CDR3 amino acids: CASSDSEGAGQPQHF. DNA of the CDR3: TGTGCCAGCAGTGACTCGGAGGGGGCAGGGCAGCCCCAGCATTTT.

This clone has a single count. The V call is TRBV5-1, the J call TRBJ1-2, with D possibly matching TRBD1 (6 bases). Trimming removed 0 bases from V and 6 bases from J, with 12 bases in between. The CDR3 consists of 14 residues. The germline V gene encodes CDR1 SGHRS and CDR2 YFSETQ. CDR3 sequence: CASSLVGGQNGYTF. The CDR3 bases are TGCGCCAGCAGCTTGGTTGGAGGACAGAATGGCTACACCTTC.

The genes are TRBV29-1 and TRBJ1-3; D unclear. The CDR3 length is 15 residues. The germline gives CDR1 SQVTM, CDR2 ANQGSEA. V was trimmed by 0 bases and J by 2 bases, leaving 11 bases between them. CDR3 amino acids: CSVEDPGKPGNTIYF. DNA of the CDR3: TGCAGCGTTGAAGATCCCGGTAAACCTGGAAACACCATATATTTT.